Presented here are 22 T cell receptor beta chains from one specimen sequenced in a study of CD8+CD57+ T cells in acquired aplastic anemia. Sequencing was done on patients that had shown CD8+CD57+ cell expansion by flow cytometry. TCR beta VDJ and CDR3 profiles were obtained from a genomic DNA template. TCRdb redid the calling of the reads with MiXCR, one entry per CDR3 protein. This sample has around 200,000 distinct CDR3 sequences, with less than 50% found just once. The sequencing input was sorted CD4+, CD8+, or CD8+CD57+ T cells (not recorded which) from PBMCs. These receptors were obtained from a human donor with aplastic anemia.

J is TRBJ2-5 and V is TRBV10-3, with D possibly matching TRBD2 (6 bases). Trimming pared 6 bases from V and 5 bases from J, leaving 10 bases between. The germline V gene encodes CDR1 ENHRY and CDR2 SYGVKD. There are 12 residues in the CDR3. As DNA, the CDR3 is TGTGCCATCAGCCCGGGGGATGAGACCCAGTACTTC. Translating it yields CAISPGDETQYF.

CDR3: CSAGRQALGETQYF. As DNA, the CDR3 is TGCAGTGCTGGTAGACAGGCTCTAGGTGAGACCCAGTACTTC. The rearrangement links TRBV20-1 to TRBJ2-5; possible D gene TRBD1, 6 bases. V gave up 5 bases and J gave up 5 bases, with 18 bases separating them. The CDR3 covers 14 residues. Germline loops: CDR1 DFQATT, CDR2 SNEGSKA (reference sequence).

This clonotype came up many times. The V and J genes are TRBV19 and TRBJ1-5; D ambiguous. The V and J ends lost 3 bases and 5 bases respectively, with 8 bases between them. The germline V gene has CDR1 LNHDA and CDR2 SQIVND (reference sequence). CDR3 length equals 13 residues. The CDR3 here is CASSIRGYQPQHF. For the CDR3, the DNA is TGTGCCAGTAGTATTCGAGGTTATCAGCCCCAGCATTTT.

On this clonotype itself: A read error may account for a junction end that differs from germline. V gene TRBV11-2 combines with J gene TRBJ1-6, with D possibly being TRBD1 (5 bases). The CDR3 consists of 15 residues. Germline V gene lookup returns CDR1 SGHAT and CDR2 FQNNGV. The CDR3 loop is CASSLEGRYNPPLHF. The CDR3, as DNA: TGTGCCAGCAGCTTAGAGGGACGGTATAATCCACCCCTCCACTTT.

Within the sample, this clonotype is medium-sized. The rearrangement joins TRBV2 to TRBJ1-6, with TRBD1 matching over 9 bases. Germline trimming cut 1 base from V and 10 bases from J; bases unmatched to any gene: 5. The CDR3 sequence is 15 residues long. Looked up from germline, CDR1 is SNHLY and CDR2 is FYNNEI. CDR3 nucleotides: TGTGCCAGCAGTGAAGATGGGACAGGGAACTCACCCCTCCACTTT. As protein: CASSEDGTGNSPLHF.

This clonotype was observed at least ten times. The CDR3 DNA sequence: TGCGCCAGCAGCTTGGCCGGCACCTCTAGCACAGATACGCAGTATTTT. Residues: CASSLAGTSSTDTQYF. The chain links TRBV5-1 to TRBJ2-3, with D hard to call. The V gene lost 0 bases and the J gene lost 0 bases, with 11 bases spanning the gap. The length of the CDR3 is 16 residues. CDR1 and CDR2 (germline): SGHRS, YFSETQ.

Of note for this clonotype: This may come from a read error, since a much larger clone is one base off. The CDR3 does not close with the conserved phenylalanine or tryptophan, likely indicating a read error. The CDR3 loop reads CASSQEDREQFS. CDR3 in DNA: TGTGCCAGCAGCCAGGAAGACAGGGAGCAGTTCTCC. The chain has TRBV3-1 and TRBJ2-1; the D gene is possibly TRBD1 (6 bases). Germline CDR1 is LGHDT and CDR2 is YNNKEL (reference sequence). This CDR3 is 12 amino acids long. Trimming removed 3 bases at V and 10 bases at J, with 10 bases between.

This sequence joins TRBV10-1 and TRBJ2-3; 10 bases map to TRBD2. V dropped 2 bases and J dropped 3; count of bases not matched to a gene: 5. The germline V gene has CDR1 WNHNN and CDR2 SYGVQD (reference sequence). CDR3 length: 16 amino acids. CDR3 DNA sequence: TGCGCCAGCAGTGAGCCGCTAGCGGGAGTAACAGATACGCAGTATTTT. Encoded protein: CASSEPLAGVTDTQYF.

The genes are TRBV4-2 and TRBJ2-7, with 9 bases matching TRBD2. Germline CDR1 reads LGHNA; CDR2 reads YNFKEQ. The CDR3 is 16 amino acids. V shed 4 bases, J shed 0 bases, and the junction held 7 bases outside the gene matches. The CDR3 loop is CASSPGLASNSYEQYF. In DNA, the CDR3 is TGTGCCAGCAGCCCTGGACTAGCGAGTAACTCCTACGAGCAGTACTTC.

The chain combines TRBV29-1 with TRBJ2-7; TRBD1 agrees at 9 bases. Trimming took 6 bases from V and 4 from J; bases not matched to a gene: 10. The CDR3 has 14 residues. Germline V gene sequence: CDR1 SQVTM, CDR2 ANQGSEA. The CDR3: CSVGPGQGLYEQYF. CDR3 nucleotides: TGCAGCGTAGGACCGGGACAGGGTCTTTACGAGCAGTACTTC.

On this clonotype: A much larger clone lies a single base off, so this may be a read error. Here the CDR3 DNA reads TGTGCCAGCAGCTTTAACCCCGCGGGCACCTGGGAGCTGTTTTTT. Its protein is CASSFNPAGTWELFF. This rearrangement joins TRBV5-5 to TRBJ2-2; tentative D call: TRBD2 (5 bases). This CDR3 is built from 15 residues. Looked up from germline, CDR1 is SGHKS and CDR2 is YYEKEE (reference sequence).

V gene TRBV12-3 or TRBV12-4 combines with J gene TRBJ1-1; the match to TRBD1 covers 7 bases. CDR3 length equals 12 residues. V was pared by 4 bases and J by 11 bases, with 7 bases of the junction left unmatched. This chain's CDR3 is CASSYTTGTAFF. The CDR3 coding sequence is TGTGCCAGCAGTTATACGACAGGGACGGCTTTCTTT.

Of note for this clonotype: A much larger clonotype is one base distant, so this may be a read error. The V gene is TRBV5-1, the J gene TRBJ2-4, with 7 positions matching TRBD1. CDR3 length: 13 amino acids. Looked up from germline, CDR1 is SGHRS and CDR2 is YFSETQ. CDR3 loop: CASSTGAKSIQYF. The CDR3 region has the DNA TGCGCCAGCAGCACAGGGGCCAAAAGCATTCAGTACTTC.

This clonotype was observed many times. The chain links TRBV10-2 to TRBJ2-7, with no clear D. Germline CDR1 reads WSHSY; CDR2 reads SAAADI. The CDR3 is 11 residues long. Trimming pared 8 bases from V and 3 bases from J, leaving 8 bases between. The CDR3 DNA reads TGCGCCAGCTCCGCCCACTACGAGCAGTACTTC. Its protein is CASSAHYEQYF.

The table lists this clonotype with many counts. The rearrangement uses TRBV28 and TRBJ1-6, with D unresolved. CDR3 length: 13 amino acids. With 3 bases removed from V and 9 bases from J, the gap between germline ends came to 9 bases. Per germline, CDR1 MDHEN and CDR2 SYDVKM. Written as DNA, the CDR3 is TGTGCCAGCAGTTTTGTCCGTCCTTCACCCCTCCACTTT. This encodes CASSFVRPSPLHF.

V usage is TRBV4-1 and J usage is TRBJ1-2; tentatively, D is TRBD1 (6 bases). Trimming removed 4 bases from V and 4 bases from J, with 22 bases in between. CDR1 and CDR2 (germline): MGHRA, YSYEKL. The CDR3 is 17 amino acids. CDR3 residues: CASSPDPGTKIAYGYTF. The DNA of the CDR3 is TGCGCCAGCAGCCCTGACCCCGGGACAAAAATCGCCTATGGCTACACCTTC.

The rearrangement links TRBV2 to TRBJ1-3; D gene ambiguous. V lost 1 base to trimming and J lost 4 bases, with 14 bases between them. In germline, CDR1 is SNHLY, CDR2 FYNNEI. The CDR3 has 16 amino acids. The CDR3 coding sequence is TGTGCCAGCAGTGAAGGATCCAGCGAGACGGGAAACACCATATATTTT. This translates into CASSEGSSETGNTIYF.

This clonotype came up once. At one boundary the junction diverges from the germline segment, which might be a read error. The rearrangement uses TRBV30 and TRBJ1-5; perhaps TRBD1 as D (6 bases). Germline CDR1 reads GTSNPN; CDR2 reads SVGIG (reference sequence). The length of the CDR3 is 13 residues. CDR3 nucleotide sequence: TGTGCCTGGAGTTCCGGACAGAATCAGCCCCAGAATTTT. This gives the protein CAWSSGQNQPQNF.

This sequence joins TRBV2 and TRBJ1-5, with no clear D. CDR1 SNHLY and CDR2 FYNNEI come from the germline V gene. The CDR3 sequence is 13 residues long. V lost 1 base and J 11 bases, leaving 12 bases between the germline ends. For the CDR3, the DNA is TGTGCCAGCAGTGAAGGGGCAACCGTGGCCCAGCATTTT. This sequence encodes CASSEGATVAQHF.

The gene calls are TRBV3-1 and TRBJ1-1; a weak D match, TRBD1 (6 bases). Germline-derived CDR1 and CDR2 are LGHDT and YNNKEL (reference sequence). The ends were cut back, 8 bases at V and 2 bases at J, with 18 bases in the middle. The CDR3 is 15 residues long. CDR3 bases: TGTGCCAGCTGCCTTCGAGGACAGAGAAACACTGAAGCTTTCTTT. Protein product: CASCLRGQRNTEAFF.

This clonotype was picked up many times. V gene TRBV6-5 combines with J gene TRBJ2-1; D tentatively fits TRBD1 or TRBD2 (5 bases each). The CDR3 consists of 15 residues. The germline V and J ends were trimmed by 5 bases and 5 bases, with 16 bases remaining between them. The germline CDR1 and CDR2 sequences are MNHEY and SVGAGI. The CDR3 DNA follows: TGTGCCAGCAGTCACACCGGGACCCAAAACAATGAGCAGTTCTTC. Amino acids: CASSHTGTQNNEQFF.

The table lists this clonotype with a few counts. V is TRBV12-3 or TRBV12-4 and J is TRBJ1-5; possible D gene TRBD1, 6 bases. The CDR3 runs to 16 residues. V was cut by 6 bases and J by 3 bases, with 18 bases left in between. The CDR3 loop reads CASSDNLGGFNQPQHF. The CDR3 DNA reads TGTGCCAGCAGCGACAACTTAGGGGGGTTCAATCAGCCCCAGCATTTT.